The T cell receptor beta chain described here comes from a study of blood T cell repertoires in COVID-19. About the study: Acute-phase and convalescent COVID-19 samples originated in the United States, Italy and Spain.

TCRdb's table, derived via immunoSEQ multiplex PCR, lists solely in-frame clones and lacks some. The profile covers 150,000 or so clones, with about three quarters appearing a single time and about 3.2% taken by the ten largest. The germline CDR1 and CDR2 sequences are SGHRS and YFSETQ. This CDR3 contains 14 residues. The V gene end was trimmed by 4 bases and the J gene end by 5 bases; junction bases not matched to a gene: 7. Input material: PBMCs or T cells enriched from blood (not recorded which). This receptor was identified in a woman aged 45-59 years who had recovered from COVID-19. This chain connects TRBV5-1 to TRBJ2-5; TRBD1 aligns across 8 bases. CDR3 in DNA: TGCGCCAGCAGCGTGGACAGGGTGGGGGAGACCCAGTACTTC. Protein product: CASSVDRVGETQYF.